This T cell receptor beta chain was found in a study of beta chain features in type 1 diabetes. Expressed TCRB transcripts were sequenced, since all the RNA that had been isolated was reverse transcribed. The table came from immunoSEQ multiplex PCR; TCRdb's copy has only in-frame clones and leaves some out. In the table there are around 160,000 clones, roughly 53% of which are singletons. Trimming stripped 6 bases from V and 7 bases from J, with 15 bases between. CDR1 and CDR2 (germline): WSHSY, SAAADI. CDR3 size: 14 residues. This clone showed up just a few times. This receptor was obtained from a man aged 18 to 29 in good health. Sequencing was performed on Tregs from blood. The rearrangement joins TRBV10-2 to TRBJ1-4, with D unclear. CDR3 sequence: CASSDSSRVEKLFF. CDR3 bases: TGCGCCAGCAGCGACTCCTCTCGGGTTGAAAAACTGTTTTTT.